This entry features one T cell receptor beta chain sequence. Looked up from germline, CDR1 is ENHRY and CDR2 is SYGVKD. The CDR3 loop spans 16 amino acids. The V gene lost 0 bases and the J gene lost 7 bases, with 16 bases spanning the gap. The data originate from a study of shared clonotypes between healthy human individuals. Naive CD8 cells comprised CD45RO-negative, CCR7-positively selected cells, excluding terminally differentiated effector memory CD45RA+ cells. Profiling relied on immunoSEQ multiplex PCR, and the TCRdb table lists in-frame clones only, not all of them. This table holds hundreds of thousands of clones, roughly 96% found once.

The sequenced sample consisted of naive CD8+ T cells sorted from blood. This TCR was recovered from a woman in her thirties in good health. The V gene is TRBV10-3, the J gene TRBJ2-1; D may be TRBD2 (5 bases). The CDR3 loop reads CAISESALSPGNEQFF. Written as DNA, the CDR3 is TGTGCCATCAGTGAGTCGGCACTGTCTCCGGGGAATGAGCAGTTCTTC.